This TCR beta chain was observed in a study of OX40 agonist ivuxolimab in advanced cancers. Study information: Patients were dosed with the agonistic anti-OX40 (CD134) antibody ivuxolimab. Patients undergoing dose escalation presented with hepatocellular carcinoma, melanoma, renal cell or head and neck cancer. A mean age of around 60 years, range roughly 23 to 85, was recorded, and roughly 80% were male. Whole-study results and caveats: Clonal expansion from baseline to week 6 occurred in both CD4+ and CD8+ T cells.

Using immunoSEQ multiplex PCR, the repertoire was profiled, and TCRdb retains in-frame clones only, with some absent. Of tens of thousands of clones listed, 84% were seen once; the top ten hold around 0.84%. Germline V gene lookup returns CDR1 SGDLS and CDR2 YYNGEE. The CDR3 consists of 17 residues. Comment on this clone: Its antigen remains unknown.

This sequence was found in an adult with an advanced solid tumor such as melanoma, head and neck, liver or kidney cancer. The gene calls are TRBV9 and TRBJ2-5; D remains ambiguous. The DNA matches TRBJ2-7 better at its end, which makes the J call doubtful. Material: CD4+ or CD8+ T cells sorted from blood, obtained in a trial of the OX40 agonist ivuxolimab. This CDR3 reads CASSAPRPKASVYEQYF. CDR3 DNA: TGTGCCAGCAGCGCGCCTCGGCCCAAAGCGTCAGTCTACGAGCAGTACTTC.